A selection of T cell receptor beta chains follows, all from one sample in a study of shared clonotypes between healthy human individuals. Clones were sequenced by immunoSEQ multiplex PCR, and TCRdb holds only the in-frame ones, with some missing. The sample yields around 530,000 clones, around 77% seen once. The sequenced sample was PBMCs. These receptors all come from a woman in her thirties or forties in good health. Some clones in this sample may be carry-over from other donors' samples. Each CDR3 is given with its conserved first and last residue. Each record gives: V gene, D gene, clone size, J gene, CDR3 protein, CDR3 DNA. D genes are given only for firm matches. Size is omitted from some rows. Given values are once, few, many or a class for expanded clones.

>TRBV19|.|few|TRBJ1-5
CASSTGHGGNQPQHF
TGTGCCAGTAGTACAGGACATGGCGGCAATCAGCCCCAGCATTTT
>TRBV5-1|.|once|TRBJ2-7
CASSLAGVEEQYF
TGCGCCAGCAGCTTGGCGGGTGTCGAAGAGCAGTACTTC
>TRBV15|TRBD2|.|TRBJ2-1
CATSRDLAGANEQFF
TGTGCCACCAGCAGAGATCTAGCGGGAGCAAATGAGCAGTTCTTC
>TRBV5-1|.|.|TRBJ2-5
CASSPGLAETQYF
TGCGCCAGCAGCCCGGGACTGGCAGAGACCCAGTACTTC
>TRBV28|TRBD1|.|TRBJ1-5
CASSPDRVPQPQHF
TGTGCCAGCAGTCCCGACAGGGTCCCTCAGCCCCAGCATTTT
>TRBV5-1|TRBD2|.|TRBJ2-3
CASCSGTSGTDTQYF
TGCGCCAGCTGCTCCGGGACTAGCGGCACAGATACGCAGTATTTT
>TRBV7-9|.|.|TRBJ2-7
CASSPEGAYEQYF
TGTGCCAGCAGCCCGGAGGGGGCCTACGAGCAGTACTTC
>TRBV28|.|.|TRBJ2-3
CASSLGLRDTDTQYF
TGTGCCAGCAGTTTGGGACTGCGCGACACAGATACGCAGTATTTT
>TRBV30|TRBD2|.|TRBJ2-5
CAWSKTSGRQETQYF
TGTGCCTGGAGTAAGACTAGCGGGAGACAAGAGACCCAGTACTTC
>TRBV14|.|.|TRBJ2-7
CASSQQGRNEQYF
TGTGCCAGCAGCCAACAGGGGAGGAACGAGCAGTACTTC
>TRBV30|TRBD1|.|TRBJ1-4
CASQGAETNEKLFF
TGTGCCTCACAGGGGGCTGAGACTAATGAAAAACTGTTTTTT
>TRBV9|.|once|TRBJ1-2
CASSPLPTGGRGGGYTF
TGTGCCAGCAGCCCCCTCCCTACCGGGGGGCGGGGAGGTGGCTACACCTTC
>TRBV7-9|.|.|TRBJ1-1
CASSSEGGTEAFF
TGTGCCAGCAGCTCAGAGGGTGGTACTGAAGCTTTCTTT
>TRBV9|.|.|TRBJ2-3
CASSGTTRENTQYF
TGTGCCAGCAGCGGAACCACAAGGGAGAATACGCAGTATTTT
>TRBV9|.|.|TRBJ1-3
CASSGRGPPSGNTIYF
TGTGCCAGCAGCGGCAGGGGACCCCCCTCTGGAAACACCATATATTTT
>TRBV19|.|.|TRBJ1-5
CASSRLGDSNQPQHF
TGTGCCAGTAGTAGGTTGGGGGACAGCAATCAGCCCCAGCATTTT
>TRBV21-1|.|once|TRBJ2-7
CASSATGTVCYEQYF
TGTGCCAGCAGCGCTACCGGGACAGTCTGTTACGAGCAGTACTTC
>TRBV10-2|TRBD2|.|TRBJ2-7
CASSEARLAGANEQYF
TGCGCCAGCAGTGAGGCGAGACTAGCGGGAGCTAACGAGCAGTACTTC
>TRBV7-2|TRBD2|once|TRBJ2-1
CASSSLAGSYNEQFF
TGTGCCAGCAGCTCCCTAGCGGGGTCCTACAATGAGCAGTTCTTC
>TRBV5-1|.|.|TRBJ2-5
CASSLYQETQYF
TGCGCCAGCAGCTTGTACCAAGAGACCCAGTACTTC
>TRBV28|TRBD1|.|TRBJ2-7
CASSFRTGSYEQYF
TGTGCCAGCAGTTTTCGGACAGGCTCCTACGAGCAGTACTTC
>TRBV28|.|.|TRBJ2-3
CASSKVGREADTQYF
TGTGCCAGCAGTAAAGTAGGGAGAGAAGCAGATACGCAGTATTTT
>TRBV29-1|.|.|TRBJ2-6
CSVRDGHSGANVLTF
TGCAGCGTTAGGGACGGGCACTCTGGGGCCAACGTCCTGACTTTC
>TRBV5-1|.|.|TRBJ1-2
CASSLESGGPYGYTF
TGCGCCAGCAGCTTGGAGTCAGGCGGACCGTATGGCTACACCTTC
>TRBV7-9|.|once|TRBJ2-5
CASSFGGQKETQYF
TGTGCCAGCAGCTTCGGCGGACAAAAAGAGACCCAGTACTTC
>TRBV7-8|TRBD1|.|TRBJ2-1
CASSWGQYNEQFF
TGTGCCAGCAGCTGGGGACAGTACAATGAGCAGTTCTTC
>TRBV15|.|.|TRBJ2-5
CATRAAQETQYF
TGTGCCACCAGGGCAGCCCAAGAGACCCAGTACTTC
>TRBV13|.|.|TRBJ2-7
CASSLGVTSYEQYF
TGTGCCAGCAGCTTAGGAGTCACTAGCTACGAGCAGTACTTC
>TRBV11-3|.|few|TRBJ1-3
CASSSQPGNTIYF
TGTGCCAGCAGCTCCCAGCCGGGGAACACCATATATTTT
>TRBV27|.|once|TRBJ1-3
CASSPRDAGGNTIYF
TGTGCCAGCAGTCCTCGTGACGCAGGAGGGAACACCATATATTTT
>TRBV5-1|.|.|TRBJ2-6
CASSLGSPHGANVLTF
TGCGCCAGCAGCTTGGGTAGTCCACATGGGGCCAACGTCCTGACTTTC
>TRBV10-3|.|few|TRBJ2-5
CAISAGVEGETQYF
TGTGCCATCAGTGCGGGAGTCGAAGGGGAGACCCAGTACTTC
>TRBV15|.|.|TRBJ1-3
CATSRDGSGTGNTIYF
TGTGCCACCAGCAGAGATGGGTCAGGGACTGGAAACACCATATATTTT
>TRBV5-1|TRBD2|.|TRBJ2-5
CASSFLTSGETQYF
TGCGCCAGCAGCTTTCTGACTAGCGGTGAGACCCAGTACTTC
>TRBV6-5|TRBD1|.|TRBJ2-7
CASRLQGAYEQYF
TGTGCCAGCAGGCTACAGGGGGCCTACGAGCAGTACTTC
>TRBV7-2|.|.|TRBJ2-7
CASSLRDSSPLEHF
TGTGCCAGCAGCTTAAGGGACTCCTCACCGTTGGAGCACTTC
>TRBV28|TRBD1|.|TRBJ2-7
CASTPPGQVTYEQYF
TGTGCCAGCACCCCGCCCGGACAGGTAACCTACGAGCAGTACTTC
>TRBV28|TRBD1|once|TRBJ2-3
CASSSPTGLTQYF
TGTGCCAGCAGTTCCCCGACAGGGCTTACGCAGTATTTT
>TRBV11-1|.|.|TRBJ2-1
CASSLFGGSYNEQFF
TGTGCCAGCAGCTTATTCGGAGGCTCCTACAATGAGCAGTTCTTC
>TRBV30|.|many|TRBJ1-2
CAWAGHWVYGYTF
TGTGCCTGGGCGGGACACTGGGTCTATGGCTACACCTTC
>TRBV2|.|.|TRBJ2-5
CASSGRGGTAYQETQYF
TGTGCCAGCAGTGGAAGGGGCGGGACAGCCTATCAAGAGACCCAGTACTTC